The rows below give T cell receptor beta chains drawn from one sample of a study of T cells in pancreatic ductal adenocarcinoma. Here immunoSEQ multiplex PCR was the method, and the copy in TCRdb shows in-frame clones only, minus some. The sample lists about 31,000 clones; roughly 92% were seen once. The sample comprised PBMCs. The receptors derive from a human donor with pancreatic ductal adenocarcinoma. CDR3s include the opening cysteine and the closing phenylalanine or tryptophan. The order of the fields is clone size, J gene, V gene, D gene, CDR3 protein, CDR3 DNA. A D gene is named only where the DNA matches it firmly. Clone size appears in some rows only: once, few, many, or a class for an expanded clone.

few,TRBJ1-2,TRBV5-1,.,CASSRDLRSVDGYTF,TGCGCCAGCAGCCGAGATTTACGTAGCGTTGATGGCTACACCTTC
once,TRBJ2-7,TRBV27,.,CASSYSQGWEQYF,TGTGCCAGCAGTTACTCACAAGGCTGGGAGCAGTACTTC
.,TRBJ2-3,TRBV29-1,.,CSVRSEGPDTQYF,TGCAGCGTTCGATCAGAGGGTCCAGATACGCAGTATTTT
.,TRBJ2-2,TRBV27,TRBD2,CASSLYSGRTGELFF,TGTGCCAGCAGTTTATATAGCGGGAGGACCGGGGAGCTGTTTTTT
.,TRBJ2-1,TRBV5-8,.,CASSLLPVSLSSNEQFF,TGTGCCAGCAGCTTGCTGCCCGTAAGTCTTTCCTCCAATGAGCAGTTCTTC
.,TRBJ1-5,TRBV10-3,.,CAISEIAGEDQPQHF,TGTGCCATCAGTGAGATCGCAGGGGAGGATCAGCCCCAGCATTTT
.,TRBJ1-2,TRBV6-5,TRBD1,CASSYSEARGAYGYTF,TGTGCCAGCAGTTACTCGGAGGCCAGGGGGGCCTATGGCTACACCTTC
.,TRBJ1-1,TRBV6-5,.,CASSPRGNTEAFF,TGTGCCAGCAGCCCCCGGGGGAACACTGAAGCTTTCTTT
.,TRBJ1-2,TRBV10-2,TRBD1,CASKGQGAYGYTF,TGCGCCAGCAAAGGACAGGGGGCGTATGGCTACACCTTC
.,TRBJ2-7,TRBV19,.,CASSIISNREQYF,TGTGCCAGTAGTATAATAAGTAACCGCGAGCAGTACTTC
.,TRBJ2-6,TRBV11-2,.,CASSLEGVGANVLTF,TGTGCCAGCAGCTTAGAGGGGGTTGGGGCCAACGTCCTGACTTTC
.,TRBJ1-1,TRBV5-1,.,CASSFGGSATEAFF,TGCGCCAGCAGCTTCGGGGGGTCGGCCACTGAAGCTTTCTTT
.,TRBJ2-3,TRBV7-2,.,CASSPRVDTQYF,TGTGCCAGCAGCCCGAGGGTAGATACGCAGTATTTT
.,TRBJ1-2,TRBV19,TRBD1,CASSKRTGVYGYTF,TGTGCCAGTAGTAAGAGGACAGGGGTTTATGGCTACACCTTC
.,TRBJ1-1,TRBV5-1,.,CASRLGNTEAFF,TGCGCCAGCAGGTTGGGGAATACTGAAGCTTTCTTT
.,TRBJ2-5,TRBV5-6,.,CASSLNYQETQYF,TGTGCCAGCAGCTTAAATTATCAAGAGACCCAGTACTTC
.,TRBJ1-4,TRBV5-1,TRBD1,CASSPGTVNEKLFF,TGCGCCAGCAGTCCCGGGACAGTTAATGAAAAACTGTTTTTT
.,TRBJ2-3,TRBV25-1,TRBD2,CASSTRRDYPTDTQYF,TGTGCCAGCAGTACCCGCCGGGACTACCCCACAGATACGCAGTATTTT
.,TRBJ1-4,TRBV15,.,CATSRSPLAANEKLFF,TGTGCCACCAGCAGATCCCCCCTGGCGGCTAATGAAAAACTGTTTTTT
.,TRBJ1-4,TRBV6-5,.,CASSYSYDRPNEKLFF,TGTGCCAGCAGTTACTCCTATGACAGACCTAATGAAAAACTGTTTTTT
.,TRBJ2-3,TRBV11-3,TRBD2,CASSSSAGADTQYF,TGTGCCAGCAGCTCCTCAGCGGGGGCAGATACGCAGTATTTT
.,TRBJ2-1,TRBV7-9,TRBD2,CASSLLGTSDYNEQFF,TGTGCCAGCAGCCTACTGGGGACTAGCGACTACAATGAGCAGTTCTTC
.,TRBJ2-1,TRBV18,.,CASSPGSSRYNEQFF,TGTGCCAGCTCACCAGGCTCCAGCCGTTACAATGAGCAGTTCTTC
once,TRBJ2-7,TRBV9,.,CASSPLPSEGVEQYF,TGTGCCAGCAGCCCCCTACCTTCCGAGGGGGTCGAGCAGTACTTC
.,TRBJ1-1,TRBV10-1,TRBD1,CASSEGTDPDTEAFF,TGCGCCAGCAGTGAGGGGACAGATCCGGACACTGAAGCTTTCTTT
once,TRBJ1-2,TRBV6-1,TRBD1,CASSGSDRVFGYTF,TGTGCCAGCAGTGGATCGGACAGGGTCTTCGGCTACACCTTC
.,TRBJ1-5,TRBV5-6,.,CASSLRRYSNQPQHF,TGTGCCAGCAGCTTGAGGCGGTATAGCAATCAGCCCCAGCATTTT
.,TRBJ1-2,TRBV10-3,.,CAIGFRDESNYGYTF,TGTGCCATCGGTTTCCGGGACGAATCTAACTATGGCTACACCTTC
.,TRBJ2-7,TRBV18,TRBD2,CASSPRVGGREYEQYF,TGTGCCAGCTCACCTCGGGTAGGTGGGAGGGAATACGAGCAGTACTTC
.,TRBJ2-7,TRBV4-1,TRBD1,CASSQDLWQGAREQYF,TGCGCCAGCAGCCAAGATCTGTGGCAGGGGGCGAGGGAGCAGTACTTC
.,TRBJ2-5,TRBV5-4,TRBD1,CASSPTGTGGGETQYF,TGTGCCAGCAGCCCCACCGGGACAGGGGGAGGAGAGACCCAGTACTTC
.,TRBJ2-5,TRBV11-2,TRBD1,CASTYLGQGSETQYF,TGTGCCAGCACCTATCTAGGACAGGGGAGCGAGACCCAGTACTTC
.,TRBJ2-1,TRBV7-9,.,CASSLVSAGYNEQFF,TGTGCCAGCAGCTTAGTTTCAGCGGGCTACAATGAGCAGTTCTTC